What follows are 15 T cell receptor beta chains derived from one specimen sequenced in a study of shared clonotypes between healthy human individuals. Profiled with immunoSEQ multiplex PCR; TCRdb holds only in-frame clones, not every one. This sample yields around 2.1 million clones, of which more than 90% are seen a single time; 0.13% belongs to the top ten. Sample: naive CD4+ T cells sorted from blood. Described subset: CD45RA+ positively selected. The source is a man between 18 and 29 years old in good health.

The gene calls are TRBV4-3 and TRBJ2-5; tentative D call: TRBD1 (5 bases). CDR3 length equals 15 residues. Trimming removed 0 bases from V and 0 bases from J, with 8 bases in between. Germline V gene lookup returns CDR1 LGHNA and CDR2 YSLEER. The CDR3 loop reads CASSQDRAHQETQYF. The DNA of the CDR3 is TGCGCCAGCAGCCAAGACAGGGCGCACCAAGAGACCCAGTACTTC.

The CDR3 loop reads CASSLKGVSGNQPQHF. CDR3 nucleotide sequence: TGTGCCAGCAGTTTAAAGGGGGTAAGTGGCAATCAGCCCCAGCATTTT. This chain joins TRBV27 and TRBJ1-5; D is possibly TRBD1 (6 bases). Trimming removed 2 bases from V and 2 bases from J, with 13 bases in between. From germline, CDR1 is MNHEY and CDR2 SMNVEV (reference sequence). The CDR3 runs 16 residues.

V is TRBV29-1 and J is TRBJ2-3, with 11 bases lining up with TRBD2. The CDR3 covers 16 residues. From germline, CDR1 is SQVTM and CDR2 ANQGSEA. V dropped 4 bases and J dropped 0; count of bases not matched to a gene: 6. The CDR3 DNA reads TGCAGCGTTGGTAGCGGGAGGGCCGGGAGCACAGATACGCAGTATTTT. Translating gives CSVGSGRAGSTDTQYF.

The chain recombines TRBV4-1 with TRBJ1-2; unclear D gene. CDR3 size: 13 residues. The V end lost 1 base, the J end lost 5 bases, and 8 bases lay between the germline ends. Germline CDR1 reads MGHRA; CDR2 reads YSYEKL. This CDR3 is CASSQVEGYGYTF. CDR3 bases: TGCGCCAGCAGCCAAGTGGAAGGGTATGGCTACACCTTC.

The chain uses TRBV11-2 and TRBJ2-7, with D perhaps matching TRBD1 or TRBD2 (5 bases each). Germline values: CDR1 SGHAT, CDR2 FQNNGV. V was pared by 5 bases and J by 2 bases, with 19 bases between. This CDR3 has 16 residues. CDR3 loop: CASSGSGAAKTYEQYF. Written as DNA, the CDR3 is TGTGCCAGCAGCGGCTCCGGGGCAGCTAAGACCTACGAGCAGTACTTC.

The chain recombines TRBV7-2 with TRBJ2-7; maybe TRBD1 (6 bases). The ends were cut back, 5 bases at V and 0 bases at J, with 8 bases in the middle. The CDR3 runs to 13 residues. The V gene's germline CDR1 is SGHTA and CDR2 FQGNSA. CDR3 bases: TGTGCCAGCAGCAAGGACAGCTCCTACGAGCAGTACTTC. Protein sequence: CASSKDSSYEQYF. The complete variable domain, with remaining parts taken from reference TRBV7-2 and TRBJ2-7, reads GAGVSQSPSNKVTEKGKDVELRCDPISGHTALYWYRQSLGQGLEFLIYFQGNSAPDKSGLPSDRFSAERTGGSVSTLTIQRTQQEDSAVYLCASSKDSSYEQYFGPGTRLTVT.

For this clone: No DNA is shown, since the ends of the CDR3 on it are uncertain; the CDR3 is the one TCRdb lists. V gene TRBV19 combines with J gene TRBJ1-2; TRBD1, the D gene given by the table, was not confirmed from the DNA. The CDR3 adds up to 13 amino acids, both ends counted. Germline-derived CDR1 and CDR2 are LNHDA and SQIVND (reference sequence). The CDR3 loop is CASSVGTGNTETF.

The rearrangement joins TRBV28 to TRBJ1-5; D unclear. The ends were cut back, 4 bases at V and 10 bases at J, with 17 bases in the middle. Germline V lookup: CDR1 MDHEN, CDR2 SYDVKM. This CDR3 contains 14 residues. CDR3 sequence reads: CASSSTVDIGPQHF. CDR3 in DNA: TGTGCCAGCAGTTCCACCGTGGATATCGGACCCCAGCATTTT.

This clone was recorded once. This chain joins TRBV5-1 and TRBJ1-2; 10 positions match TRBD1. V was clipped by 6 bases and J by 7 bases; unmatched bases: 9. CDR3 length: 14 residues. Looked up from germline, CDR1 is SGHRS and CDR2 is YFSETQ. The CDR3 sequence: CASTRQGAAGGYTF. As DNA, the CDR3 is TGCGCCAGCACTCGACAGGGGGCGGCAGGTGGCTACACCTTC.

The rearrangement links TRBV6-1 to TRBJ2-1; 9 bases agree with TRBD1. Germline CDR1 is MNHNS and CDR2 is SASEGT. The CDR3 extends over 14 amino acids. V shed 8 bases and J 6 bases; nucleotides not matched to a gene: 8. The CDR3: CASPGQGLGNEQFF. CDR3 nucleotide sequence: TGTGCCAGCCCCGGACAGGGGTTGGGCAATGAGCAGTTCTTC.

The V call is TRBV5-1, the J call TRBJ1-2, with 7 bases matching TRBD1. Germline V gives CDR1 SGHRS, CDR2 YFSETQ. The CDR3 has 13 residues. The trim removed 3 bases at V and 7 bases at J, leaving 6 bases unmatched. CDR3 coding DNA: TGCGCCAGCAGCTCGACAGGGATGAGTGGCTACACCTTC. Protein product: CASSSTGMSGYTF.

This chain links TRBV7-8 with TRBJ2-7, with D uncertain. The CDR3 length is 13 residues. V lost 2 bases and J lost 9, with 14 bases in between. CDR1 is SGHVS and CDR2 is FQNEAQ in the germline V gene. CDR3: CASSLRKELGQYF. The CDR3 DNA follows: TGTGCCAGCAGCTTACGGAAGGAGCTAGGGCAGTACTTC.

This clone was detected only once. This chain connects TRBV11-2 to TRBJ2-2, with 9 nucleotides matching TRBD2. Per the germline V gene, CDR1 is SGHAT and CDR2 is FQNNGV. This CDR3 is 16 amino acids long. The junction had 8 bases not matched to a gene; V was cut back by 2 bases and J by 7 bases. CDR3 DNA: TGTGCCAGCAGCTTACGGCGGGAGGGCCGGAGCGGGGAGCTGTTTTTT. This sequence encodes CASSLRREGRSGELFF.

The gene calls are TRBV7-9 and TRBJ1-2; D remains ambiguous. This CDR3 is built from 12 residues. The V gene's germline CDR1 is SEHNR and CDR2 FQNEAQ (reference sequence). V was shortened by 5 bases and J by 12 bases, with 16 bases between the two germline ends. CDR3 residues: CASSLDELGDTF. CDR3 sequence (DNA): TGTGCCAGCAGCCTAGACGAATTGGGTGACACCTTC.

As regards this clone: The sample holds other DNA sequences that translate to the same CDR3. The chain uses TRBV2 and TRBJ2-2; D is uncertain. CDR1 and CDR2 from the germline V gene are SNHLY and FYNNEI. The V end was cut by 2 bases, the J end by 1 base, with 5 bases between. CDR3 length equals 14 residues. The CDR3 region is CASSEFRNTGELFF. The CDR3 coding sequence is TGTGCCAGCAGTGAATTCAGGAACACCGGGGAGCTGTTTTTT.